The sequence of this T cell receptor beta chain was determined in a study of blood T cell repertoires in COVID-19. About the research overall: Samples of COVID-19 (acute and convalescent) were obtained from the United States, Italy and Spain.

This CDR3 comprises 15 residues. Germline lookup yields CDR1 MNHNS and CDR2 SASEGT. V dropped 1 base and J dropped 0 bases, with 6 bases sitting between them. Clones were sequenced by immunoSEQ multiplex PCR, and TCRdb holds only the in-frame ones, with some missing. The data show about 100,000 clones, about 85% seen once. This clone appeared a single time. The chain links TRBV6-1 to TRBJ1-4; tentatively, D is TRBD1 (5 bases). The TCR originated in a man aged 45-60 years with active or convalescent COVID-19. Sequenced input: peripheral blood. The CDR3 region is CASSEVGATNEKLFF. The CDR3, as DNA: TGTGCCAGCAGTGAAGTAGGGGCAACTAATGAAAAACTGTTTTTT.